These 7 T cell receptor beta chains were sequenced from one sample in a study of identical twins. TCRdb itself ran the 5' RACE reads through MiXCR, one entry per CDR3 protein. The sample includes about 190,000 distinct CDR3 sequences, about 15% of them seen just once. The data were also submitted as part of a second study, on T cells expressing NK-cell markers.

Sequencing was done on a sample of CD8+ T cells sorted from blood. These receptors originate from a woman aged 18-29 years in good health.

The chain links TRBV9 to TRBJ2-1; D is ambiguous. V was clipped by 0 bases and J by 1 base, with 11 bases between them. Germline V CDR1 and CDR2: SGDLS, YYNGEE. The CDR3 spans 16 residues. Here the CDR3 DNA reads TGTGCCAGCAGCGTAGCTTCCGGCGGTTCCTACAATGAGCAGTTCTTC. Translating gives CASSVASGGSYNEQFF.

This clonotype was recorded a few times. The chain joins TRBV29-1 to TRBJ1-2, with a weak D call TRBD1 (5 bases). This CDR3 comprises 15 residues. The germline gives CDR1 SQVTM, CDR2 ANQGSEA. The V and J ends lost 7 bases and 3 bases respectively, with 21 bases between them. The CDR3 bases are TGCAGCGCTTCGCGGGGCTCTTCGCCTCACTATGGCTACACCTTC. Protein: CSASRGSSPHYGYTF.

Ten or more counts support this clonotype. The chain carries TRBV4-2 and TRBJ2-7; possibly TRBD2 for D (6 bases). Germline V gives CDR1 LGHNA, CDR2 YNFKEQ. V was clipped by 0 bases and J by 3 bases, with 6 bases between them. CDR3 size: 13 residues. DNA of the CDR3: TGTGCCAGCAGCCAAGAGGGACTCTACGAGCAGTACTTC. Its protein product is CASSQEGLYEQYF.

In this sample, this clonotype turned up many times. J is TRBJ2-2 and V is TRBV4-2, with a possible D match to TRBD2 (5 bases). The CDR3 spans 20 residues. Per germline, CDR1 LGHNA and CDR2 YNFKEQ. V lost 3 bases, J lost 1 base, and 24 bases lay in between. The CDR3 nucleotides read TGTGCCAGCAGCCACCACCCCGGAAGTAGCGTTTCCTTGAACACCGGGGAGCTGTTTTTT. Translation gives CASSHHPGSSVSLNTGELFF.

The chain has TRBV7-9 and TRBJ2-2; 10 bases are shared with TRBD2. J was trimmed by 1 base and V by 3 bases; bases with no gene match: 5. Germline V gene sequence: CDR1 SEHNR, CDR2 FQNEAQ (reference sequence). The CDR3 loop spans 17 amino acids. The DNA of the CDR3 is TGTGCCAGCAGCTTTCAACTAGCGGGGCTGAACACCGGGGAGCTGTTTTTT. This sequence encodes CASSFQLAGLNTGELFF.

The chain couples TRBV6-6 to TRBJ2-7; weak D call: TRBD1 (5 bases). The CDR3 is 12 residues long. Looked up from germline, CDR1 is MNHNY and CDR2 is SVGAGI (reference sequence). Trimming removed 5 bases from V and 7 bases from J, with 12 bases in between. The CDR3: CASSTQGPEQYF. The DNA for the CDR3 is TGTGCCAGCAGTACCCAGGGCCCAGAGCAGTACTTC.

This clonotype was detected a few times. CDR3 sequence: CASSFAHREGWNIQYF. The CDR3 DNA follows: TGTGCCAGCAGTTTCGCTCACAGGGAAGGTTGGAACATTCAGTACTTC. V gene TRBV12-3 or TRBV12-4 combines with J gene TRBJ2-4; possibly TRBD1 for D (6 bases). The V and J ends lost 3 bases and 7 bases respectively, with 19 bases between them. The CDR3 consists of 16 residues.